What follows are 26 T cell receptor beta chains derived from one specimen sequenced in a study of cytomegalovirus exposure and HLA in healthy donors. This PCR relied on a set of 60 Vbeta primers and 13 Jbeta primers. Repertoires were generated with immunoSEQ multiplex PCR, while TCRdb's copy carries only in-frame clones and drops some. The sample consists of 120,000 or so clones, nearly 80% of them appearing once. Sequencing was carried out using PBMCs. These receptors were collected from a woman in her twenties or thirties in good health and CMV-seronegative.

This rearrangement joins TRBV5-1 to TRBJ1-5; D perhaps matches TRBD1 (5 bases). Trimming shortened V by 4 bases and J by 2 bases, and 10 bases separated the two germline ends. Germline lookup yields CDR1 SGHRS and CDR2 YFSETQ. The CDR3 sequence is 14 residues long. This CDR3 is CASSERGGNQPQHF. The CDR3 DNA reads TGCGCCAGCAGCGAACGGGGGGGCAATCAGCCCCAGCATTTT.

This clone showed up just once. This sequence joins TRBV4-3 and TRBJ1-6, with a possible D match to TRBD1 (5 bases). Germline lookup yields CDR1 LGHNA and CDR2 YSLEER. The V end lost 2 bases, the J end lost 0 bases, and 8 bases lay between the germline ends. The CDR3 has 16 residues. CDR3 in amino acids: CASSQTDSSYNSPLHF. The CDR3 DNA is TGCGCCAGCAGCCAAACTGACAGCTCCTATAATTCACCCCTCCACTTT.

This chain uses TRBV27 with TRBJ2-7; a weak D match, TRBD2 (6 bases). V shed 2 bases and J shed 6 bases, with 14 bases lying between them. This CDR3 contains 14 residues. Per germline, CDR1 MNHEY and CDR2 SMNVEV (reference sequence). CDR3 loop: CASSLAGSPGEQYF. CDR3 DNA sequence: TGTGCCAGCAGTTTAGCGGGGTCCCCAGGCGAGCAGTACTTC.

This rearrangement joins TRBV28 to TRBJ1-6; D is uncertain. V shed 5 bases and J shed 0 bases, with 5 bases lying between them. The CDR3 extends over 14 amino acids. Germline V gene sequence: CDR1 MDHEN, CDR2 SYDVKM. CDR3 in amino acids: CASSGSSYNSPLHF. For the CDR3, the DNA is TGTGCCAGCAGTGGGAGCTCCTATAATTCACCCCTCCACTTT.

The chain combines TRBV5-1 with TRBJ2-7; the D gene is possibly TRBD1 (6 bases). The CDR3 totals 14 residues. V dropped 4 bases and J dropped 0 bases, with 11 bases sitting between them. The germline gives CDR1 SGHRS, CDR2 YFSETQ. The CDR3 loop is CASSDGGHSYEQYF. Here the CDR3 DNA reads TGCGCCAGCAGCGATGGGGGACACTCCTACGAGCAGTACTTC.

This clone has only a few counts. The chain links TRBV10-3 to TRBJ1-4, with D tentatively TRBD1 (5 bases). V was shortened by 3 bases and J by 6 bases, with 11 bases between the two germline ends. This CDR3 spans 14 amino acids. Per the germline V gene, CDR1 is ENHRY and CDR2 is SYGVKD. The CDR3 bases are TGTGCCATCAGTGAAGCCAGGGTTGATGAAAAACTGTTTTTT. Its protein is CAISEARVDEKLFF.

The J gene is TRBJ2-3, the V gene TRBV7-2; 9 bases align to TRBD1. The CDR3 is 16 residues long. V lost 3 bases, J lost 5 bases, and 9 bases stayed unmatched. Germline CDR1 reads SGHTA; CDR2 reads FQGNSA. The CDR3 here is CASSFNRGRVQDTQYF. DNA of the CDR3: TGTGCCAGCAGCTTTAACAGGGGGCGCGTTCAAGATACGCAGTATTTT.

This chain links TRBV4-2 with TRBJ1-1, with 10 bases aligning to TRBD1. With V trimmed by 3 bases and J by 1 base, 8 bases remained unmatched. Germline V lookup: CDR1 LGHNA, CDR2 YNFKEQ. CDR3 length: 17 amino acids. The CDR3 is CASSQAGRDRGNTEAFF. As DNA, the CDR3 is TGTGCCAGCAGCCAGGCCGGCCGGGACAGGGGGAACACTGAAGCTTTCTTT.

This sequence joins TRBV21-1 and TRBJ2-7; the table's D call, TRBD2, was not checked against the DNA. TRBV21-1 is tagged as a pseudogene. This CDR3 region has 14 residues. In DNA, the CDR3 is TGTGCCAGCAGCAAACAGGCGGGACGTCTGGAGTGGTACTTC. It codes for CASSKQAGRLEWYF.

V gene TRBV4-3 combines with J gene TRBJ2-1; unclear D gene. This CDR3 has 16 amino acids. V lost 0 bases to trimming and J lost 5 bases, with 14 bases between them. Germline V lookup: CDR1 LGHNA, CDR2 YSLEER. The CDR3 nucleotides read TGCGCCAGCAGCCAAGACTTATTGGGCTCGGACAATGAGCAGTTCTTC. Protein sequence: CASSQDLLGSDNEQFF.

The V call is TRBV6-1, the J call TRBJ2-7; 11 nucleotides agree with TRBD2. V trimming: 7 bases; J trimming: 5 bases; junction bases outside the gene matches: 10. The germline CDR1 and CDR2 sequences are MNHNS and SASEGT. The CDR3 has 15 residues. CDR3 region: CASIYELAGANEQYF. In DNA, the CDR3 is TGTGCCAGCATTTATGAACTAGCGGGAGCTAACGAGCAGTACTTC.

The chain employs TRBV7-2 and TRBJ2-2; D is unresolved. Germline V gives CDR1 SGHTA, CDR2 FQGNSA. Deletions cut 7 bases from V and 2 bases from J, with 14 bases between. The CDR3 covers 15 residues. CDR3 sequence: CASTRVVSNTGELFF. The CDR3 nucleotides read TGTGCCAGCACCCGAGTCGTATCCAACACCGGGGAGCTGTTTTTT.

This chain links TRBV30 with TRBJ2-7; 13 bases are a match to TRBD2. The CDR3 runs 16 residues. Germline V gene lookup returns CDR1 GTSNPN and CDR2 SVGIG (reference sequence). J gave up 3 bases and V 2 bases, and 7 bases lay outside the gene matches. The DNA of the CDR3 is TGTGCCTGGAGTAGCAGGACTAGCGGGAGTGTCTACGAGCAGTACTTC. Amino acids: CAWSSRTSGSVYEQYF.

This sequence joins TRBV29-1 and TRBJ1-2, with D possibly TRBD1 on 5 matching bases. V was pared by 4 bases and J by 10 bases, with 16 bases between. This CDR3 region has 12 residues. Germline values: CDR1 SQVTM, CDR2 ANQGSEA. CDR3 protein: CSVGLSQGDYTF. The CDR3, as DNA: TGCAGCGTTGGTCTCTCGCAGGGCGACTACACCTTC.

This clone came up once. This chain joins TRBV5-1 and TRBJ2-7, with 9 bases identical to TRBD1. Germline V gene data show CDR1 as SGHRS and CDR2 as YFSETQ. CDR3 length: 15 amino acids. V dropped 0 bases and J dropped 5; count of bases not matched to a gene: 6. CDR3: CASSLVGTGTHEQYF. DNA of the CDR3: TGCGCCAGCAGCTTGGTGGGGACAGGGACCCACGAGCAGTACTTC.

The rearrangement uses TRBV5-1 and TRBJ2-7; 13 nucleotides agree with TRBD2. The CDR3 is made up of 15 amino acids. V shed 4 bases, J shed 2 bases, and the junction held 3 bases outside the gene matches. Germline CDR1 reads SGHRS; CDR2 reads YFSETQ. The CDR3 loop is CASSVGTSGTYEQYF. The DNA of the CDR3 is TGCGCCAGCAGCGTCGGGACTAGCGGGACCTACGAGCAGTACTTC. Supplemented by reference TRBV5-1 and TRBJ2-7, the full variable domain reads KAGVTQTPRYLIKTRGQQVTLSCSPISGHRSVSWYQQTPGQGLQFLFEYFSETQRNKGNFPGRFSGRQFSNSRSEMNVSTLELGDSALYLCASSVGTSGTYEQYFGPGTRLTVT.

This clone was counted only a few times. The V and J genes are TRBV29-1 and TRBJ1-2; D gene uncertain. There are 12 residues in the CDR3. V dropped 4 bases and J dropped 0 bases, with 6 bases sitting between them. Per the germline V gene, CDR1 is SQVTM and CDR2 is ANQGSEA. DNA for the CDR3: TGCAGCGTTGGTACAGCTAACTATGGCTACACCTTC. Translating it yields CSVGTANYGYTF.

This clone is a singleton in its sample. The chain uses TRBV7-2 and TRBJ2-5; maybe TRBD1 (6 bases). Trimming took off 2 bases at V and 4 bases at J, with 17 bases between the two ends. Germline V gene lookup returns CDR1 SGHTA and CDR2 FQGNSA. The CDR3 consists of 16 residues. The CDR3 spells CASSLQGTLRGETQYF. CDR3 in DNA: TGTGCCAGCAGCTTACAGGGGACCCTCAGGGGAGAGACCCAGTACTTC.

The table lists this clone with a count of one. The chain uses TRBV2 and TRBJ2-5; D perhaps matches TRBD1 (6 bases). The CDR3 spans 14 residues. Per germline, CDR1 SNHLY and CDR2 FYNNEI. Trimming took off 6 bases at V and 1 base at J, with 12 bases between the two ends. The DNA for the CDR3 is TGTGCCAGCAGCCGGGACATCACCCAAGAGACCCAGTACTTC. Translating it yields CASSRDITQETQYF.

The chain carries TRBV6-6 and TRBJ2-2; a possible D gene is TRBD1 (6 bases). With 7 bases removed from V and 5 bases from J, the gap between germline ends came to 17 bases. Germline V gives CDR1 MNHNY, CDR2 SVGAGI (reference sequence). The CDR3 consists of 15 residues. CDR3 bases: TGTGCCAGCACCCCTGGGGACATGAGAACCGGGGAGCTGTTTTTT. It codes for CASTPGDMRTGELFF.

This clone was seen more than once but under ten times. This chain joins TRBV5-6 and TRBJ2-6, with 7 bases that match TRBD1. The CDR3 has 16 amino acids. V shed 3 bases, J shed 0 bases, and the junction held 3 bases outside the gene matches. Germline V gives CDR1 SGHDT, CDR2 YYEEEE. CDR3 bases: TGTGCCAGCAGCTGGGACAGCAACTCTGGGGCCAACGTCCTGACTTTC. Translating gives CASSWDSNSGANVLTF.

This sequence joins TRBV7-2 and TRBJ1-4; TRBD1 aligns across 7 bases. This CDR3 has 16 residues. Losses at the gene ends were 5 bases for V and 10 bases for J; bases not matched to a gene: 16. The germline CDR1 and CDR2 sequences are SGHTA and FQGNSA. CDR3 DNA: TGTGCCAGCAGCCTCCCGACAGGGATAGTGATGGGAAAACTGTTTTTT. The encoded protein is CASSLPTGIVMGKLFF.

The V gene is TRBV5-4, the J gene TRBJ1-2, with 10 bases that match TRBD1. V lost 0 bases to trimming and J lost 7 bases; unmatched junction nucleotides: 12. The CDR3 has 17 residues. Germline V gene sequence: CDR1 SGHNT, CDR2 YYREEE (reference sequence). CDR3 sequence reads: CASSLDPGQGSFGGYTF. CDR3 nucleotide sequence: TGTGCCAGCAGCTTGGACCCGGGACAGGGGAGCTTTGGTGGCTACACCTTC.

The rearrangement uses TRBV11-2 and TRBJ2-1; 10 bases map to TRBD2. Germline V gene data show CDR1 as SGHAT and CDR2 as FQNNGV. The V gene end was trimmed by 5 bases and the J gene end by 4 bases; junction bases not matched to a gene: 5. The CDR3 sequence is 15 residues long. The CDR3 DNA follows: TGTGCCAGCAGCATAGGAGCGGGGGGGTACAATGAGCAGTTCTTC. Protein product: CASSIGAGGYNEQFF.

The CDR3 sequence is CASRGGTGLGEAFF. The CDR3 DNA is TGTGCCAGCAGAGGAGGGACAGGGTTGGGTGAAGCTTTCTTT. This chain joins TRBV9 and TRBJ1-1; 9 positions match TRBD1. The CDR3 runs 14 residues. Germline V gives CDR1 SGDLS, CDR2 YYNGEE. With V trimmed by 5 bases and J by 7 bases, 9 bases remained unmatched. Full variable domain (outside the CDR3, taken from reference TRBV9 and TRBJ1-1): DSGVTQTPKHLITATGQRVTLRCSPRSGDLSVYWYQQSLDQGLQFLIQYYNGEERAKGNILERFSAQQFPDLHSELNLSSLELGDSALYFCASRGGTGLGEAFFGQGTRLTVV.

The rearrangement joins TRBV11-2 to TRBJ1-2; TRBD1 aligns across 7 bases. The CDR3 is 15 amino acids. The V gene end was trimmed by 3 bases and the J gene end by 8 bases; junction bases not matched to a gene: 12. Germline loops: CDR1 SGHAT, CDR2 FQNNGV. The CDR3 spells CASSFGQANPYGYTF. In DNA form, the CDR3 reads TGTGCCAGCAGCTTCGGACAGGCCAACCCCTACGGCTACACCTTC.